The clone carrying this T cell receptor beta chain has a count of ten or more. These data come from a study of spatial heterogeneity in lung cancer. Study at large: Mean representation of each unique TCR and UMI combination in the raw reads exceeded ten occurrences.

Each TCR cDNA molecule bore a unique molecular identifier. One entry per CDR3 protein results from TCRdb running MiXCR on the 5' RACE reads. The repertoire holds roughly 70,000 distinct CDR3 sequences, with 8% to 9% as singletons. CDR1 and CDR2 from the germline V gene are MNHEY and SVGAGI. V lost 3 bases and J lost 8; bases outside the gene matches: 10. This CDR3 is 15 amino acids long. Time point defined: blood at routine non-recurrence follow-up after resection. Sequencing was performed on whole RNA extracted from tumor and nontumor lung tissue, or from frozen PBMC, and the material was left unsorted.

This clonotype originated in a female donor with early-stage non-small cell lung cancer. The chain links TRBV6-5 to TRBJ2-1; 7 positions match TRBD2. The starting material was PBMCs, obtained at follow-up. CDR3 region: CASSYAGGSGDEQFF. The CDR3 DNA sequence: TGTGCCAGCAGTTATGCAGGCGGGAGTGGGGATGAGCAGTTCTTC.